This T cell receptor (beta chain) came from a study of blood T cell repertoires in COVID-19. On the study more broadly: Acute and convalescent COVID-19 samples came from the United States, Italy and Spain. PBMCs, B-cell-depleted T cells, or T cells provided the cDNA or gDNA that made up the material.

Germline loops: CDR1 SGHTA, CDR2 FQGNSA. This CDR3 has 14 residues. V lost 4 bases, J lost 5 bases, and 3 bases stayed unmatched. TCRdb keeps only in-frame clones here, not all; method: immunoSEQ multiplex PCR. The data contain fewer than 300,000 clones, around 79% of them singletons. Material for sequencing was peripheral blood. The TCR was taken from an elderly woman with acute or convalescent COVID-19. This chain uses TRBV7-2 with TRBJ1-2, with 11 bases matching TRBD1. CDR3 sequence reads: CASSYGQGAYGYTF. CDR3 in DNA: TGTGCCAGCAGCTACGGACAGGGGGCGTATGGCTACACCTTC.